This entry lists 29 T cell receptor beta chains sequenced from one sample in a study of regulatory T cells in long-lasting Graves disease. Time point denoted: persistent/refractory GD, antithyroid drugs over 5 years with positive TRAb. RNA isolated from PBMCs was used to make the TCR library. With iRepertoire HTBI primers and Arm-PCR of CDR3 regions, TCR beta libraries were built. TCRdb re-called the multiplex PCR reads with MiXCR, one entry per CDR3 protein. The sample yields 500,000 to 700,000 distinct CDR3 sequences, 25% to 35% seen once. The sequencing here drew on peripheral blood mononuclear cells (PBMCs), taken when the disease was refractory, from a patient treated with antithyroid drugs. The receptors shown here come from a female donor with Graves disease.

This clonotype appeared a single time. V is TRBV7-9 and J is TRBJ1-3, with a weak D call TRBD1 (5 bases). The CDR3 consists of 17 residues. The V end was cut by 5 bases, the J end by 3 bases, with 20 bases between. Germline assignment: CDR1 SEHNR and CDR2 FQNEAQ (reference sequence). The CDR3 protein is CASSPLGRVLSGNTIYF. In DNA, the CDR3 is TGTGCCAGCAGCCCATTGGGCAGGGTGCTCAGTGGAAACACCATATATTTT. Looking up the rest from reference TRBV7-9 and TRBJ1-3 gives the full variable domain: DTGVSQNPRHKITKRGQNVTFRCDPISEHNRLYWYRQTLGQGPEFLTYFQNEAQLEKSRLLSDRFSAERPKGSFSTLEIQRTEQGDSAMYLCASSPLGRVLSGNTIYFGEGSWLTVV.

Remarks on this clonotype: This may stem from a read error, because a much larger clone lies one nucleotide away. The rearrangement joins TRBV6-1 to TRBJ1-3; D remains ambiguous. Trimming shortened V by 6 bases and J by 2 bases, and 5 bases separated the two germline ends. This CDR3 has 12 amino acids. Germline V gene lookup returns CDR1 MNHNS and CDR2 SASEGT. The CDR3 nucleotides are TGTGCCAGCAGATTCACTGGAAACACCATATATTTT. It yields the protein CASRFTGNTIYF.

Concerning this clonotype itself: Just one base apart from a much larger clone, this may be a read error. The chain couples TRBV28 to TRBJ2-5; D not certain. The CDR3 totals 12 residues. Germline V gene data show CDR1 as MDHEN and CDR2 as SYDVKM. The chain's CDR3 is CASTYNQGTQYF. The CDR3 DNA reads TGTGCCAGCACCTACAACCAAGGGACCCAGTACTTC.

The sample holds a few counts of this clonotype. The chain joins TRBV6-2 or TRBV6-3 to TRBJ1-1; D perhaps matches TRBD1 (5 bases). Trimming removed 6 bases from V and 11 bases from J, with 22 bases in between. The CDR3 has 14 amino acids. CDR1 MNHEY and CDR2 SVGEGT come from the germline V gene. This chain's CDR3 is CASRQEVGPTPAFF. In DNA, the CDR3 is TGTGCCAGCAGGCAGGAGGTGGGGCCCACCCCTGCTTTCTTT.

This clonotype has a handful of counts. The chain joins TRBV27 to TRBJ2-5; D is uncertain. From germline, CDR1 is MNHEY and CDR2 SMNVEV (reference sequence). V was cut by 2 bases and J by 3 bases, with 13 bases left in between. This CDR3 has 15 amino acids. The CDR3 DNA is TGTGCCAGCAGTTTACTTGGACGGGTGGAAGAGACCCAGTACTTC. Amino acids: CASSLLGRVEETQYF.

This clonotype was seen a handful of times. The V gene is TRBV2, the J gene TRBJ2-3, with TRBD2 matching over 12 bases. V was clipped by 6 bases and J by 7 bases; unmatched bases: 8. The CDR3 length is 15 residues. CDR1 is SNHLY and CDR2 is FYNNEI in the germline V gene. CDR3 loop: CASRDLTSGSHTQYF. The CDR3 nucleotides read TGTGCCAGCAGAGACTTGACTAGCGGGAGTCATACGCAGTATTTT.

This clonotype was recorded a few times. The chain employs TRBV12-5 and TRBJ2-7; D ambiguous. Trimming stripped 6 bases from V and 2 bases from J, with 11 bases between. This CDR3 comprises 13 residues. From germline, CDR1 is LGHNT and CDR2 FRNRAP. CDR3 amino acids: CASGLGGTYEQYF. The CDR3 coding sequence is TGTGCTAGTGGCCTGGGCGGCACCTACGAGCAGTACTTC.

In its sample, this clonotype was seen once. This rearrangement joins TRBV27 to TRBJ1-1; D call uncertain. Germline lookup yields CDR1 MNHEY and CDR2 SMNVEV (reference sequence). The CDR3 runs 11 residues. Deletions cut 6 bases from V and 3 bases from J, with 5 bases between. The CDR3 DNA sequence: TGTGCCAGCAGGGCCGACACTGAAGCTTTCTTT. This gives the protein CASRADTEAFF.

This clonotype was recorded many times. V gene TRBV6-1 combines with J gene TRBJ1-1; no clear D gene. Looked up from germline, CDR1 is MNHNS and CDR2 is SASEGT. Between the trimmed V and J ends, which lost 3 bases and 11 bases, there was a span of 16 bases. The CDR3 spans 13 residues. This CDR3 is CASSDGGGYNAFF. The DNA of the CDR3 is TGTGCCAGCAGTGATGGCGGTGGGTACAACGCTTTCTTT.

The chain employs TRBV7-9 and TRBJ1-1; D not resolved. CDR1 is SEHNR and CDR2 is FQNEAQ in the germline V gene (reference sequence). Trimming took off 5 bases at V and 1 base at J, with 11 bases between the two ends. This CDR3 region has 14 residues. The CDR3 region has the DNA TGTGCCAGCAGCCTCGAATACAAGAACACTGAAGCTTTCTTT. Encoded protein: CASSLEYKNTEAFF.

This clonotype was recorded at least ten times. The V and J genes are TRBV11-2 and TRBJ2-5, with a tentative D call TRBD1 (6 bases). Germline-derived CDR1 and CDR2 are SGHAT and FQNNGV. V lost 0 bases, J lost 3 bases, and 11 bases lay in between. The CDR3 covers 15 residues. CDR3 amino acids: CASSLDPRTEETQYF. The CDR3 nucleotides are TGTGCCAGCAGCTTAGATCCCCGGACAGAAGAGACCCAGTACTTC.

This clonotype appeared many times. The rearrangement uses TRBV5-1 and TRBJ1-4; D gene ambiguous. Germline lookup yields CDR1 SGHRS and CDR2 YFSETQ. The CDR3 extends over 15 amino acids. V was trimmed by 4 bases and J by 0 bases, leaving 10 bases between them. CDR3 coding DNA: TGCGCCAGCAGCGTGGCCGGGACAACTAATGAAAAACTGTTTTTT. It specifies CASSVAGTTNEKLFF.

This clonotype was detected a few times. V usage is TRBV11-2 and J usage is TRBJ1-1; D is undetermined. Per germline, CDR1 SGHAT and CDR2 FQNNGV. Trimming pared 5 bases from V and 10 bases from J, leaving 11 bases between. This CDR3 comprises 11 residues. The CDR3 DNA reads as TGTGCCAGCAGCAAATTGGCCCGAGCTTTCTTT. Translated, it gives CASSKLARAFF.

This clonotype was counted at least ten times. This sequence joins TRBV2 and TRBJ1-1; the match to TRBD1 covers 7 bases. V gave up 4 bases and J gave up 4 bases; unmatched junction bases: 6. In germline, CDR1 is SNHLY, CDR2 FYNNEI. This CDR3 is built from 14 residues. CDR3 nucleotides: TGTGCCAGCAGTGCAGGGGGAGGGGTCACTGAAGCTTTCTTT. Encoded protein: CASSAGGGVTEAFF.

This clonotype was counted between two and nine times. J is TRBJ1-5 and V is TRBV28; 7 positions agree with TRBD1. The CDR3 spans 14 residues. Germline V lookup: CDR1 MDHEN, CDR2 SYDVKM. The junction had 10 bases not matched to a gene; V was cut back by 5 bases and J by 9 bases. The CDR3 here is CASSDGQAIGPQHF. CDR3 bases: TGTGCCAGCAGTGATGGACAGGCGATCGGGCCCCAGCATTTT.

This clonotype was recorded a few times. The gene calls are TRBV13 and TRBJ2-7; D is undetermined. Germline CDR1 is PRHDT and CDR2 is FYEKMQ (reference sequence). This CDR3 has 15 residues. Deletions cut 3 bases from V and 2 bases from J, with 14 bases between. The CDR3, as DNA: TGTGCCAGCAGCTTCCAGCTAGGGCTGCCCTACGAGCAGTACTTC. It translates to CASSFQLGLPYEQYF.

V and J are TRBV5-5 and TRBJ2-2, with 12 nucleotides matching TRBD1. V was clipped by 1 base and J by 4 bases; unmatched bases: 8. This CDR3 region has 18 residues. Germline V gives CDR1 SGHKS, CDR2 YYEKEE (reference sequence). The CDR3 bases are TGTGCCAGCAGCTTGATTGGGACAGGGGGCTTCGGCACCGGGGAGCTGTTTTTT. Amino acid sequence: CASSLIGTGGFGTGELFF.

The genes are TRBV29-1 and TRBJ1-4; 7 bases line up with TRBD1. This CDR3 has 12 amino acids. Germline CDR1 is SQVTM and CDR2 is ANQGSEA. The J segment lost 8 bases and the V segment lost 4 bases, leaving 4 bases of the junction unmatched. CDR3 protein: CSVGQGGEKLFF. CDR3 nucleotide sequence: TGCAGCGTTGGACAGGGAGGAGAAAAACTGTTTTTT.

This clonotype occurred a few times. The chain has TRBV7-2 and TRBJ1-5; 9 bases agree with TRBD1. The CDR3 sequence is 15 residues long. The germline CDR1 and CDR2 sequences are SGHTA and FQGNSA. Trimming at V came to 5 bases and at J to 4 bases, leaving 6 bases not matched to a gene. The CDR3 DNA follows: TGTGCCAGCAGCAAGACAGGGGGTGGGAATCAGCCCCAGCATTTT. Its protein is CASSKTGGGNQPQHF. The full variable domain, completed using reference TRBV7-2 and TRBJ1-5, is GAGVSQSPSNKVTEKGKDVELRCDPISGHTALYWYRQSLGQGLEFLIYFQGNSAPDKSGLPSDRFSAERTGGSVSTLTIQRTQQEDSAVYLCASSKTGGGNQPQHFGDGTRLSIL.

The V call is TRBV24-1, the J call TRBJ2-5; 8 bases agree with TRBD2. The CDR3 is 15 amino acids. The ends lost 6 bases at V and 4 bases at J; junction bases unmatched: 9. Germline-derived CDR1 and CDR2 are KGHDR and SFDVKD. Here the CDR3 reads CATSPGGTSAETQYF. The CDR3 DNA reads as TGTGCCACCAGTCCGGGGGGGACGTCGGCAGAGACCCAGTACTTC.

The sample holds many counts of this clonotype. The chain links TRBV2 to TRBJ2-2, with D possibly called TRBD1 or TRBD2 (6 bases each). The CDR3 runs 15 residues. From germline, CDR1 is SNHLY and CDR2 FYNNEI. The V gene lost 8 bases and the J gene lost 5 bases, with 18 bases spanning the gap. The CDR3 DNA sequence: TGTGCCAGCCGAGAACGGGAGAGGGGGACCGGGGAGCTGTTTTTT. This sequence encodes CASRERERGTGELFF.

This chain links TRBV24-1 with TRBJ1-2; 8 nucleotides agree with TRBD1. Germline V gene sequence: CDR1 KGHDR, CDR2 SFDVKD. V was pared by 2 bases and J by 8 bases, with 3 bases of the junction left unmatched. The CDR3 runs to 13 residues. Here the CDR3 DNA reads TGTGCCACCAGTGATTCAGGGGGCCGAGGCTACACCTTC. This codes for CATSDSGGRGYTF.

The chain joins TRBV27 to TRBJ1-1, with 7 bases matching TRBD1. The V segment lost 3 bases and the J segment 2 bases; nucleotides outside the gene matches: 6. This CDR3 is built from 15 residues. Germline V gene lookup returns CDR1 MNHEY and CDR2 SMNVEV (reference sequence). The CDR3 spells CASSLPGQFNTEAFF. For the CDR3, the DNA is TGTGCCAGCAGTTTGCCGGGACAGTTTAACACTGAAGCTTTCTTT.

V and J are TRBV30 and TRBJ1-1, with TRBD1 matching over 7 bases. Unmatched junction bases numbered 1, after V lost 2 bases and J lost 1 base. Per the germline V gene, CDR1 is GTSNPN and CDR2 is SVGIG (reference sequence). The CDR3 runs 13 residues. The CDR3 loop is CAWSPGGNTEAFF. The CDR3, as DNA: TGTGCCTGGAGTCCAGGGGGGAACACTGAAGCTTTCTTT.

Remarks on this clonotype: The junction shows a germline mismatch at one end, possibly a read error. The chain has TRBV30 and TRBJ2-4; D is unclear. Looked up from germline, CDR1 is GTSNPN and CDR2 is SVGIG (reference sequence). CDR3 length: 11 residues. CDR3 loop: CTWTAKNIQYF. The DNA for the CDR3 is TGTACCTGGACAGCCAAAAACATTCAGTACTTC.

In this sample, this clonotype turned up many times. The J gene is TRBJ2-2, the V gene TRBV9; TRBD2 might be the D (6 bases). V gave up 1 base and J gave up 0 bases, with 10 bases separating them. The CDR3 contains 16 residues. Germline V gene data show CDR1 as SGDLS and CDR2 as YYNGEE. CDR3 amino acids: CASSVKLASNTGELFF. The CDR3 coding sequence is TGTGCCAGCAGCGTAAAACTAGCATCGAACACCGGGGAGCTGTTTTTT.

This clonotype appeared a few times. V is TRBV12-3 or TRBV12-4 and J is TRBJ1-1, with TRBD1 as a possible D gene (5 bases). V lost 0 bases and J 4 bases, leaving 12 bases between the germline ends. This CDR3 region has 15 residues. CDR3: CASSLAGGSGTEAFF. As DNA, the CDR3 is TGTGCCAGCAGTTTAGCCGGGGGGTCTGGCACTGAAGCTTTCTTT.

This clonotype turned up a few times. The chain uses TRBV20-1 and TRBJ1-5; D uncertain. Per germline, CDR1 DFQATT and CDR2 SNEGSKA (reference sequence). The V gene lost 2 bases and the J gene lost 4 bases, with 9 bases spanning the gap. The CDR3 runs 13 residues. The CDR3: CSARNRLNQPQHF. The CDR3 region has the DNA TGCAGTGCTAGAAACAGATTAAATCAGCCCCAGCATTTT.

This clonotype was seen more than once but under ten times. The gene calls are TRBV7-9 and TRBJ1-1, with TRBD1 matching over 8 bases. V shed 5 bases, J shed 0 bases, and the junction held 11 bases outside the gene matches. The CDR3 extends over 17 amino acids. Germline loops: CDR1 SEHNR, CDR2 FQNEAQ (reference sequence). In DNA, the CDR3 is TGTGCCAGCAGCGTCACCGGGACAGGTGCCATGAACACTGAAGCTTTCTTT. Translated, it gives CASSVTGTGAMNTEAFF.